A single sample is the source of the 6 T cell receptor beta chains below, sequenced in a study of blood T cell repertoires in COVID-19. Data came from immunoSEQ multiplex PCR; TCRdb stores just in-frame clones and leaves some out. The data contain roughly 410,000 clones, over 75% of them singletons. Sample: peripheral blood. All receptors derive from a woman in her 40s with COVID-19, enrolled during active disease.

The rearrangement joins TRBV30 to TRBJ2-3; D is perhaps TRBD2 (5 bases). Germline V gene data show CDR1 as GTSNPN and CDR2 as SVGIG (reference sequence). The CDR3 length is 16 residues. The germline V and J ends were trimmed by 2 bases and 6 bases, with 21 bases remaining between them. CDR3 in DNA: TGTGCCTGGAGTCCCCTTAGACTTGAGGGTACGGATACGCAGTATTTT. Its protein product is CAWSPLRLEGTDTQYF.

This sequence joins TRBV6-2 or TRBV6-3 and TRBJ1-5; 8 bases align to TRBD1. Looked up from germline, CDR1 is MNHEY and CDR2 is SVGEGT. The CDR3 loop spans 13 amino acids. The J segment lost 5 bases and the V segment lost 5 bases, leaving 2 bases of the junction unmatched. This chain's CDR3 is CASSRQGYQPQHF. In DNA form, the CDR3 reads TGTGCCAGCAGTAGACAGGGGTATCAGCCCCAGCATTTT.

CDR3 sequence reads: CASSLIGQASSGANVLTF. CDR3 nucleotides: TGTGCCAGCAGCCTTATCGGACAGGCGAGCTCTGGGGCCAACGTCCTGACTTTC. The genes are TRBV28 and TRBJ2-6; 7 nucleotides agree with TRBD1. In germline, CDR1 is MDHEN, CDR2 SYDVKM. The length of the CDR3 is 18 residues. V lost 6 bases to trimming and J lost 0 bases; unmatched junction nucleotides: 11.

This clone was seen only a few times. J is TRBJ2-7 and V is TRBV7-9, with 8 bases fitting TRBD2. Germline lookup yields CDR1 SEHNR and CDR2 FQNEAQ (reference sequence). CDR3 size: 15 residues. Losses at the gene ends were 2 bases for V and 0 bases for J; bases not matched to a gene: 3. The CDR3 region has the DNA TGTGCCAGCAGCTTACAGCGGGGGAGCTCCTACGAGCAGTACTTC. Protein: CASSLQRGSSYEQYF.

The chain employs TRBV6-5 and TRBJ1-4, with 10 bases lining up with TRBD1. Germline V gene data show CDR1 as MNHEY and CDR2 as SVGAGI. Germline trimming cut 8 bases from V and 7 bases from J; bases unmatched to any gene: 4. The CDR3 has 13 amino acids. CDR3 region: CASGTGAAEKLFF. DNA for the CDR3: TGTGCCAGCGGGACAGGGGCGGCTGAAAAACTGTTTTTT.

This sequence joins TRBV7-2 and TRBJ1-2; D is unclear. From germline, CDR1 is SGHTA and CDR2 FQGNSA. The V end lost 10 bases, the J end lost 2 bases, and 11 bases lay between the germline ends. The CDR3 covers 12 residues. The CDR3 loop is CATHGLNYGYTF. The CDR3 DNA sequence: TGTGCCACCCATGGACTCAACTATGGCTACACCTTC.